This TCR beta chain emerged from a study of T-cell reconstitution after alpha-beta-depleted transplantation in children. The CDR3 totals 12 residues. The V and J ends lost 4 bases and 8 bases respectively, with 12 bases between them. Per germline, CDR1 SGHRS and CDR2 YFSETQ. Preparation of the TCRbeta library involved a method that used unique molecular identifiers. TCRdb reprocessed the PCR reads via MiXCR and lists one record per CDR3 protein. Here the sample spans some 110,000 distinct CDR3 sequences, approximately 10% being singletons. The sequence derives from a boy aged 2-15 years with acute lymphoblastic leukemia, due to receive a stem cell transplant. The chain recombines TRBV5-1 with TRBJ1-2; D gene unclear. Sample: PBMCs, taken before TCRalphabeta/CD19-depleted stem cell transplant. CDR3 loop: CASSVCLLGYTF. In nucleotides, the CDR3 is TGCGCCAGCAGCGTATGCCTGCTGGGCTACACCTTC.